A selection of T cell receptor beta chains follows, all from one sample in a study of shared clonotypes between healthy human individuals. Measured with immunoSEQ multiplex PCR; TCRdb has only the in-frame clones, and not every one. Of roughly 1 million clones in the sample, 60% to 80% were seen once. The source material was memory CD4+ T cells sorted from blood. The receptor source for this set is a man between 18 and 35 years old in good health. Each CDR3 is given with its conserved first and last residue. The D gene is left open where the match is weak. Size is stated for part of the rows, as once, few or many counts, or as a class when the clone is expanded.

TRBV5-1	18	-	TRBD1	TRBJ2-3	TGCGCCAGCAGCTTGGAGCCGGGGCGGGCAGGGGGAACAGATACGCAGTATTTT	CASSLEPGRAGGTDTQYF
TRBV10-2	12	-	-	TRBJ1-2	TGCGCCAGCAGTCCCACCCCCTATGGCTACACCTTC	CASSPTPYGYTF
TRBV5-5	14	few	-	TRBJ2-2	TGTGCCAGCACGCGTACAGTGGGCACCGGGGAGCTGTTTTTT	CASTRTVGTGELFF
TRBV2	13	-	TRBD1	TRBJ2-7	TGTGCCAGCAGTGGAGGACAGGGCCGCGAGCAGTACTTC	CASSGGQGREQYF
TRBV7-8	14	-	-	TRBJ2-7	TGTGCCAGCAGCTTAACCGAATCCAACTACGAGCAGTACTTC	CASSLTESNYEQYF
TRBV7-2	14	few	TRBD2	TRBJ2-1	TGTGCCAGCAGCCCTCGGACTAGCGGAACCGAGCAGTTCTTC	CASSPRTSGTEQFF
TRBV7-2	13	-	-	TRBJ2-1	TGTGCCAGCAGCTGGGGGGCAGGTAATGAGCAGTTCTTC	CASSWGAGNEQFF
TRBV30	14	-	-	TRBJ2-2	TGTGCCTGGAAGGGGAACACTAACACCGGGGAGCTGTTTTTT	CAWKGNTNTGELFF
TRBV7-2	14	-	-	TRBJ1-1	TGTGCCAGCAGCTTGTACGGCATGAACACTGAAGCTTTCTTT	CASSLYGMNTEAFF
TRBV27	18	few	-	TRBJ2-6	TGTGCCAGCAGCGGAATTCGGACACTTTACTCTGGGGCCAACGTCCTGACTTTC	CASSGIRTLYSGANVLTF
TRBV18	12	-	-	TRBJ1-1	TGTGCCAGCTCACCACCACAGGCAGAAGCTTTCTTT	CASSPPQAEAFF
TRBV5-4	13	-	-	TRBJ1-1	TGTGCCAGCAGCTTGAACTCTATCGATGAAGCTTTCTTT	CASSLNSIDEAFF
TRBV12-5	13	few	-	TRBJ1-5	TGTGCTAGTGGTTTGGACATCAATCAGCCCCAGCATTTT	CASGLDINQPQHF
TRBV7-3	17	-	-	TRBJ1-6	TGTGCCAGCAGCTTAATGGCGGGACCGCTCTATAATTCACCCCTCCACTTT	CASSLMAGPLYNSPLHF
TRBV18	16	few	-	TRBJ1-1	TGTGCCAGCTCACTCACCACGAGGACAAAGAACACTGAAGCTTTCTTT	CASSLTTRTKNTEAFF
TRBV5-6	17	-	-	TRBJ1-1	TGTGCCAGCAGCTTTTGGGGACAAATTGCCGGGAACACTGAAGCTTTCTTT	CASSFWGQIAGNTEAFF
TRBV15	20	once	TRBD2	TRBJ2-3	TGTGCCACCAGCAATTATCCGGGACTAGCGGGAGGGAGGTACACAGATACGCAGTATTTT	CATSNYPGLAGGRYTDTQYF
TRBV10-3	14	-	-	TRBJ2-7	TGTGCCACCAGGCCTCCGGGTTTGACCTACGAGCAGTACTTC	CATRPPGLTYEQYF
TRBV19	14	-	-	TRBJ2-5	TGTGCCAGTAATAGGCAGGGGGGTCAAGAGACCCAGTACTTC	CASNRQGGQETQYF
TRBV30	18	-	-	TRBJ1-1	TGTGCCTGGAGTGGCGGTGGGCAGCGAACTTTCATGAACACTGAAGCTTTCTTT	CAWSGGGQRTFMNTEAFF
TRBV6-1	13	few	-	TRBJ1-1	TGTGCCAGCAGTATTACAGGGAACACTGAAGCTTTCTTT	CASSITGNTEAFF
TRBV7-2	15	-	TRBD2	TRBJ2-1	TGTGCCAGCAGCCCGGGTGGTAGCGGGAGCGATGAGCAGTTCTTC	CASSPGGSGSDEQFF
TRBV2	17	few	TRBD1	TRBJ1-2	TGTGCCAGCAGTGATCGCCCTAGGGACAGAGTGAACTATGGCTACACCTTC	CASSDRPRDRVNYGYTF
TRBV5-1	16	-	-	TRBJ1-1	TGCGCCAGCAGCTTGGGAATACAGGGTAGGAACACTGAAGCTTTCTTT	CASSLGIQGRNTEAFF
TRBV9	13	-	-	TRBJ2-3	TGTGCCAGCAGTGAAGGGTTGGCAGATACGCAGTATTTT	CASSEGLADTQYF
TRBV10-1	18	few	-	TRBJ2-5	TGCGCCAGCACCTCAAAACCTACAGGGAACCAGTACCAAGAGACCCAGTACTTC	CASTSKPTGNQYQETQYF
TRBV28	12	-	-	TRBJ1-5	TGTGCCAGCAGTTTCCCCCTCCGGCCCCAGCATTTT	CASSFPLRPQHF
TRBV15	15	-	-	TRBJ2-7	TGTGCCACCAGCAGAGACAGTTTTTTCTCCTACGAGCAGTACTTC	CATSRDSFFSYEQYF
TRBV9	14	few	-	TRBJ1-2	TGTGCCAGCAGCGTAGATCCAGGGTCCTATGGCTACACCTTC	CASSVDPGSYGYTF
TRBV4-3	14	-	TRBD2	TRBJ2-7	TGCGCCAGCAGCCAAGGGAGCGGGACGGGCGAGCAGTACTTC	CASSQGSGTGEQYF
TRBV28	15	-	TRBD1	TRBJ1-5	TGTGCCAGCAGTTTTCAATCAGGGGGGAATCAGCCCCAGCATTTT	CASSFQSGGNQPQHF
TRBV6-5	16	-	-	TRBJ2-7	TGTGCCAGCAGTTACTTCTCCAAGGGCAGCTCCTACGAGCAGTACTTC	CASSYFSKGSSYEQYF
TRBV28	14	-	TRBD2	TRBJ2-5	TGTGCCAGCAGTTTTGGGGACTATCAAGAGACCCAGTACTTC	CASSFGDYQETQYF
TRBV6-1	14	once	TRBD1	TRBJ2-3	TGTGCCAGCAGAGGACAGGGGGGCACAGATACGCAGTATTTT	CASRGQGGTDTQYF
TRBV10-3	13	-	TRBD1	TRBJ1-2	TGTGCCACCTACGAGACAGGGGACTATGGCTACACCTTC	CATYETGDYGYTF
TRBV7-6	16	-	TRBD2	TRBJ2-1	TGTGCCAGCAGCCTAGCGGGCGGAATAGCCTACAATGAGCAGTTCTTC	CASSLAGGIAYNEQFF
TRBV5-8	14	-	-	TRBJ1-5	TGTGCCAGCACCTTACAGGGTTCTGGGGAGCCCCAGCATTTT	CASTLQGSGEPQHF
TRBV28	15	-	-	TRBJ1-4	TGTGCCAGCAGTTTAATTTCTGGGGACGGAGAAAAACTGTTTTTT	CASSLISGDGEKLFF
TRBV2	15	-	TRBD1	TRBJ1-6	TGTGCCAGCAGTGGCCGGGACAGTCTTAATTCACCCCTCCACTTT	CASSGRDSLNSPLHF
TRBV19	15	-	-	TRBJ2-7	TGTGCCAGTAGTCCCCTCTCAGCATCATCCTACGAGCAGTACTTC	CASSPLSASSYEQYF
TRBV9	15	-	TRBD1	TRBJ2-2	TGTGCCAGCAGCGTCGGGACAGCGAACACCGGGGAGCTGTTTTTT	CASSVGTANTGELFF
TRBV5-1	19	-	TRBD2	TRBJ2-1	TGCGCCAGCACCCTAGTTCCGGACGGAGCCGGGACTAGCGGCAATGAGCAGTTCTTC	CASTLVPDGAGTSGNEQFF
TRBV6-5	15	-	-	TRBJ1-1	TGTGCCAGCAGTCGAGGCGGGGGGGTGAACACTGAAGCTTTCTTT	CASSRGGGVNTEAFF
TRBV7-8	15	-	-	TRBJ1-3	TGTGCCAGCAGCTTAGTAGGGGTGGCCGGAAACACCATATATTTT	CASSLVGVAGNTIYF
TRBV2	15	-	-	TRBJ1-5	TGTGCCAGCAGTGCACAGGCGGTCGGCAATCAGCCCCAGCATTTT	CASSAQAVGNQPQHF
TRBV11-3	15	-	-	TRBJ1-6	TGTGCCAGCAGCCCAGAGGGGGGGATTGGTTCACCCCTCCACTTT	CASSPEGGIGSPLHF
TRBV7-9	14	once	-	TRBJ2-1	TGTGCCAGCAGCTCACCCCCAGCCCGGATAGAGCAGTTCTTC	CASSSPPARIEQFF
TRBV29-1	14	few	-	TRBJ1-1	TGCAGCGTCCAGCACTCGGCTGTTGGCACTGAAGCTTTCTTT	CSVQHSAVGTEAFF
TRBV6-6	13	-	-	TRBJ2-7	TGTGCCAGCAGTTTTAGCGGAGACTACGAGCAGTACTTC	CASSFSGDYEQYF
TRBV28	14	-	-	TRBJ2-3	TGTGCCAGCAGTCCCCGCGGACACACAGATACGCAGTATTTT	CASSPRGHTDTQYF
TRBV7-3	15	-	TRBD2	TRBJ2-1	TGTGCCAGCAGCCCCTTAGCGGGGGGATACAATGAGCAGTTCTTC	CASSPLAGGYNEQFF